The clone carrying this T cell receptor (beta chain) was detected only a few times. The junction had 5 bases not matched to a gene; V was cut back by 4 bases and J by 1 base. Germline V CDR1 and CDR2: KGHSH, LQKENI. The CDR3 is 15 amino acids. This specimen belongs to a study of neurological immune-mediated disorders. TCRdb recomputed calls from the 5' RACE reads with MiXCR, one row per CDR3 protein. The repertoire holds around 66,000 distinct CDR3 sequences, with around 4.8% as singletons. The sample consisted of PBMCs. V gene TRBV18 combines with J gene TRBJ2-7; 9 bases line up with TRBD1. The clonotype comes from a woman between 65 and 79 years old with multiple sclerosis. CDR3 in DNA: TGTGCCAGCTCACACCCGGACAGGGGTTCCTACGAGCAGTACTTC. Protein: CASSHPDRGSYEQYF.